Listed below are T cell receptor beta chains from one sample, sequenced in a study of T cell responses to AZD1222 COVID-19 vaccine. Only in-frame clones appear in the TCRdb table, and some are missing; sequencing was by immunoSEQ multiplex PCR. Found here are some 120,000 clones, about 90% of them singletons; the top ten hold approximately 1.5%. Sequencing used peripheral blood, obtained on day 0 of AZD1222 vaccination. The receptor set was obtained from an adult in good health. The CDR3 runs from the conserved cysteine through the conserved F or W. The D gene is left open where the match is weak. Size values are once, few and many counts, or a class for expanded clones, and some rows have none.

abundance	j_gene	d_gene	v_gene	CDR3aa	CDR3nt
-	TRBJ2-7	TRBD1	TRBV19	CASSLGQGITYEQYF	TGTGCCAGTAGTCTAGGACAGGGGATTACCTACGAGCAGTACTTC
-	TRBJ2-6	-	TRBV5-5	CASSLAALLSGANVLTF	TGTGCCAGCAGCTTGGCAGCTCTCCTCTCTGGGGCCAACGTCCTGACTTTC
once	TRBJ1-1	TRBD1	TRBV5-1	CASSPIDRDNTEAFF	TGCGCCAGCAGCCCTATCGACAGGGATAACACTGAAGCTTTCTTT
once	TRBJ2-3	TRBD2	TRBV5-1	CASSHAGLAGGRELNTDTQYF	TGCGCCAGCAGTCACGCGGGACTAGCGGGTGGCCGTGAATTAAACACAGATACGCAGTATTTT
-	TRBJ2-1	TRBD2	TRBV9	CASNPLAGGVDEQFF	TGTGCCAGCAACCCATTAGCGGGAGGGGTGGATGAGCAGTTCTTC
once	TRBJ1-1	-	TRBV19	CASSHQPGQRNTEAFF	TGTGCCAGTAGCCACCAACCAGGACAGAGGAACACTGAAGCTTTCTTT
-	TRBJ2-5	TRBD2	TRBV7-2	CASSPIPRGGIQETQYF	TGTGCCAGCAGCCCGATCCCGCGGGGAGGGATCCAAGAGACCCAGTACTTC
few	TRBJ1-6	-	TRBV28	CASRGPAVRPLHF	TGTGCCAGCCGCGGGCCGGCGGTTCGGCCCCTCCACTTT
-	TRBJ2-3	TRBD2	TRBV2	CASCRLAGITDTQYF	TGTGCCAGCTGTCGACTAGCGGGTATCACAGATACGCAGTATTTT
-	TRBJ2-7	-	TRBV15	CATSRDPGITYEQYF	TGTGCCACCAGCAGAGATCCGGGAATTACCTACGAGCAGTACTTC
-	TRBJ2-7	TRBD1	TRBV30	CAWSVRTGGLPYEQYF	TGTGCCTGGAGTGTACGAACAGGGGGCCTCCCCTACGAGCAGTACTTC
-	TRBJ1-5	TRBD1	TRBV24-1	CATSDSPDRAGNQPQHF	TGTGCCACCAGTGACTCACCCGACAGGGCTGGAAATCAGCCCCAGCATTTT
-	TRBJ2-2	TRBD2	TRBV6-2/TRBV6-3	CASSPRLAGGAGELFF	TGTGCCAGCAGCCCTCGACTAGCGGGAGGGGCCGGGGAGCTGTTTTTT
-	TRBJ1-5	-	TRBV6-5	CASRSERQGNQPQHF	TGTGCCAGCAGATCGGAGAGACAGGGCAATCAGCCCCAGCATTTT
-	TRBJ2-7	TRBD1	TRBV29-1	CSVSRGLPPEYF	TGCAGCGTTTCCAGGGGGCTTCCCCCGGAGTACTTC